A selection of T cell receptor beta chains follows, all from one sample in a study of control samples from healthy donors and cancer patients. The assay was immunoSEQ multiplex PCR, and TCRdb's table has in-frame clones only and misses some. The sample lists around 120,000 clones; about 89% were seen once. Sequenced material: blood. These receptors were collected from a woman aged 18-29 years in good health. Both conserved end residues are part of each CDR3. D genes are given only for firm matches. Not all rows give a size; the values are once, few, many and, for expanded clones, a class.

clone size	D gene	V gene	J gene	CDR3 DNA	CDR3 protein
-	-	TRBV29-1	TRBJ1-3	TGCAGCGTTGACGAGGCGGGCGGAAACACCATATATTTT	CSVDEAGGNTIYF
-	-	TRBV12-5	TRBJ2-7	TGTGCTAGTGGTTTGGGAGCCGGGACATATCTCTACGAGCAGTACTTC	CASGLGAGTYLYEQYF
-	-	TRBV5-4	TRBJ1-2	TGTGCCAGCAGCCTAAAGAGATTGGGGGTGGTTCGTGGCTACACCTTC	CASSLKRLGVVRGYTF
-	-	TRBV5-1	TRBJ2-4	TGCGCCAGCAGCTTGGCGAGGGACGCATCGGGACTAGCCAAAAACATTCAGTACTTC	CASSLARDASGLAKNIQYF
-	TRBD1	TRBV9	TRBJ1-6	TGTGCCAGCAGCGCCGGACAGGGCGTGGGAAATTCACCCCTCCACTTT	CASSAGQGVGNSPLHF
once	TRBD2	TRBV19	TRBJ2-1	TGTGCCAGTAGTATAGCGGGAGGGCGGAGGAATGAGCAGTTCTTC	CASSIAGGRRNEQFF
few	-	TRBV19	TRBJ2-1	TGTGCCAGTAGTAGGTACAATGAGCAGTTCTTC	CASSRYNEQFF
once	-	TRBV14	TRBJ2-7	TGTGCCAGCAGCCAAGCCTACGAGCAGTACTTC	CASSQAYEQYF
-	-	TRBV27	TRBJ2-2	TGTGCCAGCAGTCAGAACGGCGGGGAGCTGTTTTTT	CASSQNGGELFF
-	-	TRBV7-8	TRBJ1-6	TGTGCCAGCAGCTTAATGCTGGCTTCACCCCTCCACTTT	CASSLMLASPLHF
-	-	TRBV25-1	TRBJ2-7	TGTGCCAGCAGTGAATGGGGGGCCGAGCAGTACTTC	CASSEWGAEQYF
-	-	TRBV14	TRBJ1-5	TGTGCCAGCAGCTTTGGACGTGGAGATAGCAATCAGCCCCAGCATTTT	CASSFGRGDSNQPQHF
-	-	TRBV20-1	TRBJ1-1	TGCAGTGCTAAGGAGAGGGTAGAAGCTTTCTTT	CSAKERVEAFF
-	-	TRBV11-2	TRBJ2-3	TGTGCCAGCAGCTTAGAGGGGGTGACGCAGTATTTT	CASSLEGVTQYF
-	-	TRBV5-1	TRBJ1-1	TGCGCCAGCAGCTTGAGATCAGGGCCACCATTGAACACTGAAGCTTTCTTT	CASSLRSGPPLNTEAFF
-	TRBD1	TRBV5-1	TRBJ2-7	TGCGCCAGCAGCTTGGGGACAGGACCTACGGGGCAGTACTTC	CASSLGTGPTGQYF
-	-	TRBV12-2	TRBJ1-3	TGTGCAAGTCGCCCAAGGGTCAGGGGTCTTGGGTCTGGAAACACCATATATTTT	CASRPRVRGLGSGNTIYF
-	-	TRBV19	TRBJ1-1	TGTGCCAGTAGTATAACACCCATGAACACTGAAGCTTTCTTT	CASSITPMNTEAFF
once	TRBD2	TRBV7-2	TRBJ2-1	TGTGCCAGCAGCTTAGGGACTAGCGGACCCCGGGAGCAGTTCTTC	CASSLGTSGPREQFF
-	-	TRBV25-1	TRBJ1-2	TGTGCCAGCGCGAAGGGAGGGACCGTCCACTATGGCTACACCTTC	CASAKGGTVHYGYTF
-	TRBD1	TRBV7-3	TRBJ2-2	TGTGCCAGCAGCACTACAGGGGCCACCACCGGGGAGCTGTTTTTT	CASSTTGATTGELFF
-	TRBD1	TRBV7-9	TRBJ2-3	TGTGCCAGCAGTGATGACAGGGGCACAGATACGCAGTATTTT	CASSDDRGTDTQYF
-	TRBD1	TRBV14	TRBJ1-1	TGTGCCAGCAGCCGAGACAGGGAACGTATGAACACTGAAGCTTTCTTT	CASSRDRERMNTEAFF
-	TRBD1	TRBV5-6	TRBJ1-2	TGTGCCAGCAGCTTGGCAGGGACAGGGCCTACTAACTATGGCTACACCTTC	CASSLAGTGPTNYGYTF
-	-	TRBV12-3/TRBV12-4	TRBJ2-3	TGTGCCAGCAGTTCGGGAGATACGCAGTATTTT	CASSSGDTQYF
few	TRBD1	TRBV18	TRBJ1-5	TGTGCCAGCTCGGGACAGGGGGTTAGCAATCAGCCCCAGCATTTT	CASSGQGVSNQPQHF